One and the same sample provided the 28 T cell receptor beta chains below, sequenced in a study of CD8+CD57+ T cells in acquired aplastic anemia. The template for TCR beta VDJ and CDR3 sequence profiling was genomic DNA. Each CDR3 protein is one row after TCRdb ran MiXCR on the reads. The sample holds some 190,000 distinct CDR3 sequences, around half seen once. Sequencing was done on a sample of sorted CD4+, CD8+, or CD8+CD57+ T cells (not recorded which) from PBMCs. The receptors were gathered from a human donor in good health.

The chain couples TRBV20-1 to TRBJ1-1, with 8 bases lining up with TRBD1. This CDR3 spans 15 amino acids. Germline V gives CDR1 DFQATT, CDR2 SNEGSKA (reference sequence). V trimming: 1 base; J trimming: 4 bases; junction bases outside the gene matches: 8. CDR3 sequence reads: CSARGSGTGGTEAFF. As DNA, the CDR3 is TGCAGTGCTAGAGGGAGCGGCACAGGGGGCACTGAAGCTTTCTTT.

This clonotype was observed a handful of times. Here the CDR3 DNA reads TGCAGCGTCGCAGGGGGGAACGAGCAGTACTTC. It yields the protein CSVAGGNEQYF. This chain joins TRBV29-1 and TRBJ2-7, with D possibly TRBD1 on 7 matching bases. Trimming pared 6 bases from V and 5 bases from J, leaving 11 bases between. Germline V gene sequence: CDR1 SQVTM, CDR2 ANQGSEA. The CDR3 has 11 residues.

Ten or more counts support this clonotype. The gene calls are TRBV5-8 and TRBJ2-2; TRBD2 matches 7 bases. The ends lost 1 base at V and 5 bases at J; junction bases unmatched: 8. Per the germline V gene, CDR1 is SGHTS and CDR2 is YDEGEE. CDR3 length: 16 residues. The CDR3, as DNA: TGTGCCAGCAGCTTGCATGCGGGAGTTAGGACCGGGGAGCTGTTTTTT. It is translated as CASSLHAGVRTGELFF.

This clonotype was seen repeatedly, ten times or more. CDR3 protein: CASSHRTGSSYEQYF. DNA of the CDR3: TGTGCCAGCAGCCACAGGACGGGGAGCTCCTACGAGCAGTACTTC. The chain uses TRBV3-1 and TRBJ2-7, with D possibly matching TRBD2 (5 bases). Germline V gene sequence: CDR1 LGHDT, CDR2 YNNKEL (reference sequence). This CDR3 has 15 amino acids. Trimming removed 3 bases from V and 0 bases from J, with 12 bases in between.

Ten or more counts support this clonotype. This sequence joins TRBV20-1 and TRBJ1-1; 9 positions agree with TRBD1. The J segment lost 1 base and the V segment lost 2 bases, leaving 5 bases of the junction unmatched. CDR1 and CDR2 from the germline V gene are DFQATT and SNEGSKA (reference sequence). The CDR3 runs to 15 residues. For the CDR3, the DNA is TGCAGTGCTAGACCCGGGACAGGGCAGAACACTGAAGCTTTCTTT. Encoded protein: CSARPGTGQNTEAFF.

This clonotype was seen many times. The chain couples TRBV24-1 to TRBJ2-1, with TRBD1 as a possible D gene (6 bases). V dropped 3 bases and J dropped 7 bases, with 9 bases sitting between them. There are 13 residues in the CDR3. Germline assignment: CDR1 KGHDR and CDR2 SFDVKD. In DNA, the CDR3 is TGTGCCACCAGTGATGACAGGCGTAATGAGCAGTTCTTC. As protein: CATSDDRRNEQFF.

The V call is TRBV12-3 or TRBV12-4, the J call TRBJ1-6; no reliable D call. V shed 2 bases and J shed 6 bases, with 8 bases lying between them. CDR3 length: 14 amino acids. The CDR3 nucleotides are TGTGCCAGCAGTTTAAGTTCGGCTAATTCACCCCTCCACTTT. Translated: CASSLSSANSPLHF.

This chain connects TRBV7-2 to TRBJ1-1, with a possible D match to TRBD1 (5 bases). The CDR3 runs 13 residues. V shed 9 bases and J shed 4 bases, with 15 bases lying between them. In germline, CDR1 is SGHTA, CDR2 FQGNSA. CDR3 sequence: CASARDRSTEAFF. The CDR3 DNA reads TGTGCCAGTGCCAGGGATCGTAGCACTGAAGCTTTCTTT.

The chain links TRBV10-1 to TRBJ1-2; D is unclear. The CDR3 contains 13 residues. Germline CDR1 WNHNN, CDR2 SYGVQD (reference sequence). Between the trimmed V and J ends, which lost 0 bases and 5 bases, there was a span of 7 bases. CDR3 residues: CASSESSAYGYTF. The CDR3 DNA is TGCGCCAGCAGTGAGTCGAGTGCATATGGCTACACCTTC.

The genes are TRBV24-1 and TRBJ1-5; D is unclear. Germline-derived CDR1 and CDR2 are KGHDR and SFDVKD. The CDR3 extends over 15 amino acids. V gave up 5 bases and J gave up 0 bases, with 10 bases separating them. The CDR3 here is CATSAASTSNQPQHF. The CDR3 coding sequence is TGTGCCACCAGTGCGGCCAGCACTAGCAATCAGCCCCAGCATTTT.

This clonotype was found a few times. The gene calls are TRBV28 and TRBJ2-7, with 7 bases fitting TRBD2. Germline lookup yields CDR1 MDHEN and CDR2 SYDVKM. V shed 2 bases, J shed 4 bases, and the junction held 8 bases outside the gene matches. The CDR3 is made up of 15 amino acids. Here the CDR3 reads CASSLPPAGTYEQYF. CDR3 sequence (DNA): TGTGCCAGCAGTTTACCCCCAGCGGGAACGTACGAGCAGTACTTC.

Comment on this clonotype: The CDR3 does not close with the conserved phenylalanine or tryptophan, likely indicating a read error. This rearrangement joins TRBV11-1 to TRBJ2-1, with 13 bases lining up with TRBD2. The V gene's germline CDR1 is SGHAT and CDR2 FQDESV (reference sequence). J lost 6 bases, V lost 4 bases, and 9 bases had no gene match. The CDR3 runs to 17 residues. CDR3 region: CASSSSGLAGESNEQFL. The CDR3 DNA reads TGTGCCAGCAGCTCTAGCGGACTAGCGGGAGAGTCCAATGAGCAGTTCCTC.

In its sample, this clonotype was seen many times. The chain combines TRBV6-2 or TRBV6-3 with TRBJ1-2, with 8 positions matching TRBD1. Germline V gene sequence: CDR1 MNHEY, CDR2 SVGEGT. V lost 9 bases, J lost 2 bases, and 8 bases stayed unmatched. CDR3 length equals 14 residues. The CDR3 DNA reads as TGTGCCAGTCGCTACGACAGGGGAAACTATGGCTACACCTTC. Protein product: CASRYDRGNYGYTF.

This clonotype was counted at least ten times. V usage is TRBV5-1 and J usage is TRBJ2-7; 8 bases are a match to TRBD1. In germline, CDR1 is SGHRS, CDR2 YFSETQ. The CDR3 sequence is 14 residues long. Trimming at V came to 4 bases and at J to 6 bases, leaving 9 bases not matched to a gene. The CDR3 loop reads CASSPDRVGGEQYF. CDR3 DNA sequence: TGCGCCAGCAGCCCGGACAGGGTAGGCGGCGAGCAGTACTTC. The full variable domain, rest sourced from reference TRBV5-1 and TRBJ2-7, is KAGVTQTPRYLIKTRGQQVTLSCSPISGHRSVSWYQQTPGQGLQFLFEYFSETQRNKGNFPGRFSGRQFSNSRSEMNVSTLELGDSALYLCASSPDRVGGEQYFGPGTRLTVT.

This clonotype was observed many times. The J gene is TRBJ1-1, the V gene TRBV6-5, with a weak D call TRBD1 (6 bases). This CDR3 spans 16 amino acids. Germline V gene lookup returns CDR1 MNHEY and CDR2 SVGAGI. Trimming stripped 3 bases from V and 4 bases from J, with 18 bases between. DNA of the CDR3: TGTGCCAGCAGTTATGGGGCGGGGGGGCGAATCACTGAAGCTTTCTTT. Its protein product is CASSYGAGGRITEAFF.

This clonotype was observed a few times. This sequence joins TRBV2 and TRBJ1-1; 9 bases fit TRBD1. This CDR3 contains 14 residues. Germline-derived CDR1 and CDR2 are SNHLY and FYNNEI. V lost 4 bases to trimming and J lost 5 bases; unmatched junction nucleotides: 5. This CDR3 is CASSVRDRDTEAFF. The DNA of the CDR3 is TGTGCCAGCAGTGTCCGGGACAGGGATACTGAAGCTTTCTTT. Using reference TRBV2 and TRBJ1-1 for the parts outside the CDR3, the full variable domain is EPEVTQTPSHQVTQMGQEVILRCVPISNHLYFYWYRQILGQKVEFLVSFYNNEISEKSEIFDDQFSVERPDGSNFTLKIRSTKLEDSAMYFCASSVRDRDTEAFFGQGTRLTVV.

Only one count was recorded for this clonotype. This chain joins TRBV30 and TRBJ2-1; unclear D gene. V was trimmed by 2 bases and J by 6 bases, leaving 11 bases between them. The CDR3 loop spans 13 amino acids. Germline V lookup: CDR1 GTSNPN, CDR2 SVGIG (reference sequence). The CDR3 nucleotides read TGTGCCTGGAGTCTACATCCCCTCAATGAGCAGTTCTTC. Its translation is CAWSLHPLNEQFF.

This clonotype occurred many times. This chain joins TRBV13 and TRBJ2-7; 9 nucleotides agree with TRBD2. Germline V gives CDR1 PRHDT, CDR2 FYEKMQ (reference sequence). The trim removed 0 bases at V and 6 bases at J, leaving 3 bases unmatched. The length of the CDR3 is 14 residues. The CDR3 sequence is CASSLGLAGSEQYF. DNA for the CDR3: TGTGCCAGCAGCTTAGGACTAGCGGGTAGCGAGCAGTACTTC.

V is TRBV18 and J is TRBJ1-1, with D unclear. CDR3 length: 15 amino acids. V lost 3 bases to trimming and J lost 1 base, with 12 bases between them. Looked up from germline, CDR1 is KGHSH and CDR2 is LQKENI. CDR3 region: CASSPFPGWNTEAFF. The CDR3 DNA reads TGTGCCAGCTCACCCTTTCCTGGGTGGAACACTGAAGCTTTCTTT. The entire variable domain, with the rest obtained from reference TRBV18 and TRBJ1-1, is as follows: NAGVMQNPRHLVRRRGQEARLRCSPMKGHSHVYWYRQLPEEGLKFMVYLQKENIIDESGMPKERFSAEFPKEGPSILRIQQVVRGDSAAYFCASSPFPGWNTEAFFGQGTRLTVV.

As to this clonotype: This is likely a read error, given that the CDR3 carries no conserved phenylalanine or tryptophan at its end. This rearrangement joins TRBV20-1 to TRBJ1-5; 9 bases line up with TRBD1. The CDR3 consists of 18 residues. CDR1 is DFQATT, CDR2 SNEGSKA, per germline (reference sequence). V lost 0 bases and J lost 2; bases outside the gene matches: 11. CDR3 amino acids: CSAREPGQGYRGNQPQHL. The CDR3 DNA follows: TGCAGTGCTAGAGAACCGGGACAGGGTTACAGGGGCAATCAGCCCCAGCATCTT.

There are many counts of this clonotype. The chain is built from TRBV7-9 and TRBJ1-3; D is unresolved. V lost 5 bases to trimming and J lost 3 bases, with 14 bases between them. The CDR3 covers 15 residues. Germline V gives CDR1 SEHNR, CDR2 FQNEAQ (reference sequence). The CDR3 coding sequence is TGTGCCAGCAGCCTTAATGGGATCCTTGGAAACACCATATATTTT. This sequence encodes CASSLNGILGNTIYF.

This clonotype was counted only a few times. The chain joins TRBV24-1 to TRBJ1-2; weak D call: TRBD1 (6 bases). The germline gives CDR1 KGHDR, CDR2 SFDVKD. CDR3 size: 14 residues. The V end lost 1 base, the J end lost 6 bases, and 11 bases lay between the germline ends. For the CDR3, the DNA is TGTGCCACCAGTGATTTTTTGGGGGCGGATGGCTACACCTTC. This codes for CATSDFLGADGYTF.

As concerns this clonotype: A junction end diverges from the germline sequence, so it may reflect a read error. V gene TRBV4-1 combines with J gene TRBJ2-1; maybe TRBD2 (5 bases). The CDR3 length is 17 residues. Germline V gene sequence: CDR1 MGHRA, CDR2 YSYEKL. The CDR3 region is CASSQDPSPGLINEQSF. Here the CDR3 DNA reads TGCGCCAGCAGCCAAGATCCTTCCCCGGGATTGATAAATGAGCAGTCCTTC.

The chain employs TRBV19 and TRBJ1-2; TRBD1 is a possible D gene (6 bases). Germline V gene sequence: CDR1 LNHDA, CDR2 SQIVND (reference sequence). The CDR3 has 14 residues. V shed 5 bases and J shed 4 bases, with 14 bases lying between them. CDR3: CASSPGQRTYGYTF. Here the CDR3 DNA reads TGTGCCAGTAGTCCCGGACAGAGGACCTATGGCTACACCTTC.

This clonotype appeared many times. The CDR3 is CASTPPGGERYF. The CDR3 DNA sequence: TGTGCCAGCACACCCCCTGGAGGGGAGAGGTACTTC. The chain carries TRBV25-1 and TRBJ2-7; tentatively, D is TRBD2 (6 bases). Trimming took 7 bases from V and 12 from J, leaving 19 bases between them. The CDR3 has 12 residues. Germline V gene data show CDR1 as MGHDK and CDR2 as SYGVNS.

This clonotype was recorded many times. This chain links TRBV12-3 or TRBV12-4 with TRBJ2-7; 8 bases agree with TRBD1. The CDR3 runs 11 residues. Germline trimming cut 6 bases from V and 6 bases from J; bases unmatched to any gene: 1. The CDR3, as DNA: TGTGCCAGCAGAGACAGGGGCGAGCAGTACTTC. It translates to CASRDRGEQYF.

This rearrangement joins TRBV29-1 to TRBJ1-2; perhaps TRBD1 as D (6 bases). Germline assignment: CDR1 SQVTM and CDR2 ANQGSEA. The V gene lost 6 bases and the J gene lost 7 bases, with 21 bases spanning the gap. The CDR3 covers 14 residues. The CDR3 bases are TGCAGCGTAGGGGGGGAGGCGAGTATTCGTGGCTACACCTTC. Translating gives CSVGGEASIRGYTF. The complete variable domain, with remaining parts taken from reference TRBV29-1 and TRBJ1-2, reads SAVISQKPSRDICQRGTSLTIQCQVDSQVTMMFWYRQQPGQSLTLIATANQGSEATYESGFVIDKFPISRPNLTFSTLTVSNMSPEDSSIYLCSVGGEASIRGYTFGSGTRLTVV.

CDR3 region: CATSPRAGANVLTF. DNA of the CDR3: TGTGCCACCAGCCCCAGGGCCGGGGCCAACGTCCTGACTTTC. The J gene is TRBJ2-6, the V gene TRBV15; D might be TRBD1 (5 bases). Per the germline V gene, CDR1 is LNHNV and CDR2 is YYDKDF (reference sequence). V was trimmed by 5 bases and J by 4 bases, leaving 9 bases between them. This CDR3 has 14 amino acids.